This passage covers 19 T cell receptor beta chains from one sample sequenced in a study of cytomegalovirus exposure and HLA in healthy donors. The data were produced by immunoSEQ multiplex PCR, yet TCRdb's version contains in-frame clones alone and is incomplete. The sample contains 200,000 to 250,000 clones, roughly 87% of which appear only once. Sequenced sample: PBMCs. Receptors originate from a man between 18 and 29 years old in good health and CMV-seropositive.

The chain has TRBV6-1 and TRBJ1-2; D gene uncertain. Germline-derived CDR1 and CDR2 are MNHNS and SASEGT. CDR3 length: 12 residues. Deletions cut 6 bases from V and 7 bases from J, with 12 bases between. The CDR3 sequence: CASRLNSPGYTF. The DNA for the CDR3 is TGTGCCAGCAGACTCAACTCTCCTGGCTACACCTTC.

As regards this clone: The same CDR3 arises from other DNA sequences in this sample as well. This chain joins TRBV20-1 and TRBJ2-7; D call uncertain. CDR3 size: 11 residues. V dropped 0 bases and J dropped 3 bases, with 3 bases sitting between them. In germline, CDR1 is DFQATT, CDR2 SNEGSKA (reference sequence). The DNA of the CDR3 is TGCAGTGCTAGAGAAAACTACGAGCAGTACTTC. This gives the protein CSARENYEQYF.

The chain joins TRBV27 to TRBJ2-1; D remains unclear. Trimming cost V 0 bases and J 12 bases, with 12 bases left between them. Germline V lookup: CDR1 MNHEY, CDR2 SMNVEV (reference sequence). This CDR3 spans 13 amino acids. The CDR3 DNA sequence: TGTGCCAGCAGTTTATCCCAATCGCGGCTGCAGTTCTTC. This sequence encodes CASSLSQSRLQFF.

The V gene is TRBV30, the J gene TRBJ2-5; 10 nucleotides match TRBD2. CDR1 and CDR2 (germline): GTSNPN, SVGIG (reference sequence). The CDR3 consists of 15 residues. With V trimmed by 0 bases and J by 5 bases, 6 bases remained unmatched. The CDR3 coding sequence is TGTGCCTGGAGTGTAGGGCTAGCGGGAGTTGAGACCCAGTACTTC. Translating it yields CAWSVGLAGVETQYF.

The gene calls are TRBV30 and TRBJ2-1, with D tentatively TRBD1 (5 bases). The CDR3 is 15 amino acids. V was shortened by 3 bases and J by 8 bases, with 20 bases between the two germline ends. From germline, CDR1 is GTSNPN and CDR2 SVGIG (reference sequence). The CDR3 coding sequence is TGTGCCTGGAGCGCCTGGGGCTCGGGCAGGTATGAGCAGTTCTTC. It is translated as CAWSAWGSGRYEQFF.

This chain joins TRBV9 and TRBJ2-1, with TRBD2 matching over 10 bases. CDR3 length: 16 residues. V shed 0 bases and J 10 bases; nucleotides not matched to a gene: 10. Germline loops: CDR1 SGDLS, CDR2 YYNGEE. The CDR3 nucleotides read TGTGCCAGCAGCGTAGGGGTACTAGCGGGATCCTGGGAGCAGTTCTTC. Translating gives CASSVGVLAGSWEQFF.

This chain links TRBV5-1 with TRBJ2-7; tentatively, D is TRBD1 (5 bases). Germline CDR1 SGHRS, CDR2 YFSETQ. V was cut by 7 bases and J by 3 bases, with 14 bases left in between. This CDR3 has 13 amino acids. CDR3 region: CASRAGIDYEQYF. For the CDR3, the DNA is TGCGCCAGCCGGGCAGGGATCGACTACGAGCAGTACTTC.

The rearrangement links TRBV18 to TRBJ1-1; D is unclear. V was shortened by 1 base and J by 1 base, with 10 bases between the two germline ends. The germline V gene encodes CDR1 KGHSH and CDR2 LQKENI. This CDR3 spans 15 amino acids. The CDR3 region has the DNA TGTGCCAGCTCACCACTTCTTCCTTCGAACACTGAAGCTTTCTTT. It translates to CASSPLLPSNTEAFF.

The chain couples TRBV7-6 to TRBJ1-3; D ambiguous. The V and J ends lost 6 bases and 0 bases respectively, with 12 bases between them. CDR3 length: 15 residues. Germline V gives CDR1 SGHVS, CDR2 FNYEAQ. The CDR3 loop reads CASRRSSGSGNTIYF. Written as DNA, the CDR3 is TGTGCCAGCAGACGCAGCTCCGGCTCTGGAAACACCATATATTTT.

The chain is built from TRBV5-1 and TRBJ2-1; a weak D match, TRBD2 (6 bases). CDR3 length equals 14 residues. The germline CDR1 and CDR2 sequences are SGHRS and YFSETQ. Trimming removed 4 bases from V and 4 bases from J, with 12 bases in between. The CDR3 loop is CASSQGLEYNEQFF. The CDR3 DNA reads TGCGCCAGCAGCCAGGGACTTGAATACAATGAGCAGTTCTTC.

The chain employs TRBV2 and TRBJ2-7; D remains unclear. The CDR3 has 13 amino acids. CDR1 SNHLY and CDR2 FYNNEI come from the germline V gene. V was clipped by 5 bases and J by 7 bases, with 15 bases between them. The CDR3 coding sequence is TGTGCCAGCAGTAGCCTCGCTCTGGGGGAGCAGTACTTC. It encodes CASSSLALGEQYF.

The V gene is TRBV15, the J gene TRBJ2-5; 10 nucleotides line up with TRBD2. V lost 0 bases to trimming and J lost 7 bases; unmatched junction nucleotides: 11. Germline CDR1 reads LNHNV; CDR2 reads YYDKDF (reference sequence). The CDR3 is made up of 17 amino acids. The DNA of the CDR3 is TGTGCCACCAGCAGAGATTCGGCTAGCGGGAGTTTGGGGACCCAGTACTTC. As protein: CATSRDSASGSLGTQYF.

The V gene is TRBV9, the J gene TRBJ2-2; D might be TRBD2 (5 bases). Deletions cut 0 bases from V and 5 bases from J, with 8 bases between. The CDR3 contains 14 residues. Germline CDR1 is SGDLS and CDR2 is YYNGEE. CDR3 coding DNA: TGTGCCAGCAGCGTAGATACTAGGACCGGGGAGCTGTTTTTT. Translation gives CASSVDTRTGELFF.

The chain carries TRBV6-1 and TRBJ1-5; D is undetermined. This CDR3 has 13 amino acids. V lost 7 bases and J lost 2, with 9 bases in between. The germline V gene has CDR1 MNHNS and CDR2 SASEGT. The CDR3 here is CASTGRGNQPQHF. The CDR3 coding sequence is TGTGCCAGCACGGGGAGGGGCAATCAGCCCCAGCATTTT.

The chain couples TRBV18 to TRBJ1-1; TRBD1 might be the D (6 bases). Trimming shortened V by 5 bases and J by 0 bases, and 13 bases separated the two germline ends. The CDR3 consists of 15 residues. Germline CDR1 reads KGHSH; CDR2 reads LQKENI. The CDR3 nucleotides are TGTGCCAGCTCAATTTCCGGGACATTGAACACTGAAGCTTTCTTT. Amino acids: CASSISGTLNTEAFF.

The CDR3 DNA sequence: TGTGCCAGCAGCGTAGGAACAGGGGGCGTCTATGAGCAGTTCTTC. Translation: CASSVGTGGVYEQFF. The genes are TRBV9 and TRBJ2-1; 9 bases map to TRBD1. From germline, CDR1 is SGDLS and CDR2 YYNGEE. The CDR3 runs 15 residues. After removal of 0 bases from V and 8 bases from J, the junction contained 6 bases not matched to a gene.

The chain links TRBV4-3 to TRBJ2-7; either TRBD1 or TRBD2 may supply D (6 bases each). The germline V gene has CDR1 LGHNA and CDR2 YSLEER. This CDR3 contains 16 residues. The V gene lost 0 bases and the J gene lost 3 bases, with 15 bases spanning the gap. CDR3 region: CASSQDSIGGYYEQYF. CDR3 DNA sequence: TGCGCCAGCAGCCAAGATTCTATAGGGGGGTACTACGAGCAGTACTTC.

The chain is built from TRBV7-8 and TRBJ1-2; D remains unclear. The V end was cut by 0 bases, the J end by 8 bases, with 13 bases between. Germline V gene lookup returns CDR1 SGHVS and CDR2 FQNEAQ. The CDR3 extends over 14 amino acids. The CDR3 nucleotides are TGTGCCAGCAGCTTAGCGGGGTTCTCTGGCGGCTACACCTTC. Encoded protein: CASSLAGFSGGYTF.

The V gene is TRBV4-1, the J gene TRBJ2-7; 9 nucleotides align to TRBD1. The CDR3 is made up of 15 amino acids. Germline lookup yields CDR1 MGHRA and CDR2 YSYEKL. J lost 4 bases, V lost 6 bases, and 10 bases had no gene match. The CDR3: CASSHSGTGIYEQYF. The CDR3 DNA sequence: TGCGCCAGCAGTCACTCCGGGACAGGGATATACGAGCAGTACTTC.